This passage covers 14 T cell receptor beta chains from one sample sequenced in a study of identical twins. Each CDR3 protein gets one entry after TCRdb re-called the 5' RACE reads with MiXCR. The repertoire has some 630,000 distinct CDR3 sequences, roughly 6.6% of them found once; the top ten carry roughly 1.6%. These data were likewise used in another study, on yellow fever vaccine responses in identical twins.

The specimen sequenced was PBMCs. These receptors were collected from a woman younger than 30 in good health.

This clonotype appeared a few times. V is TRBV7-6 and J is TRBJ1-6; the match to TRBD1 covers 7 bases. J lost 9 bases, V lost 2 bases, and 4 bases had no gene match. Germline V gene data show CDR1 as SGHVS and CDR2 as FNYEAQ. The CDR3 totals 14 residues. CDR3 residues: CASSLQNRGSPLHF. Here the CDR3 DNA reads TGTGCCAGCAGCTTACAAAACAGGGGTTCACCCCTCCACTTT.

Of note for this clonotype: The germline gene is not matched at one end of the junction; a read error may be the cause. The chain uses TRBV12-3 or TRBV12-4 and TRBJ2-1, with D possibly being TRBD1 or TRBD2 (5 bases each). This CDR3 comprises 15 residues. The CDR3 nucleotides read TGTGTCAGCACCCCCGGGGCACCACTATACAATGAGCAGTTCTTC. Its translation is CVSTPGAPLYNEQFF.

At least ten counts were recorded for this clonotype. The J gene is TRBJ1-5, the V gene TRBV7-9; possible D gene TRBD1, 5 bases. Per the germline V gene, CDR1 is SEHNR and CDR2 is FQNEAQ (reference sequence). The CDR3 contains 12 residues. V dropped 5 bases and J dropped 7 bases, with 9 bases sitting between them. CDR3 loop: CASSPGPQPQHF. CDR3 coding DNA: TGTGCCAGCAGCCCAGGGCCCCAGCCCCAGCATTTT.

This clonotype was observed many times. CDR3 sequence: CSARGVGLASSYEQYF. In DNA form, the CDR3 reads TGCAGTGCTAGAGGGGTGGGGCTAGCGAGCTCCTACGAGCAGTACTTC. The chain links TRBV20-1 to TRBJ2-7, with D tentatively TRBD2 (6 bases). The CDR3 is made up of 16 amino acids. With 1 base removed from V and 0 bases from J, the gap between germline ends came to 16 bases. Germline V gives CDR1 DFQATT, CDR2 SNEGSKA (reference sequence).

This clonotype was counted only a few times. This chain uses TRBV27 with TRBJ2-7, with D possibly TRBD1 on 9 matching bases. The V end was cut by 6 bases, the J end by 6 bases, with 33 bases between. Per germline, CDR1 MNHEY and CDR2 SMNVEV (reference sequence). CDR3 size: 19 residues. As DNA, the CDR3 is TGTGCCAGCAGCCTATCGGGGGACAGGGCACCAAGCGGGAGCTGCGAGCAGTACGTC. Translation: CASSLSGDRAPSGSCEQYV.

The table lists this clonotype with a few counts. The CDR3, as DNA: TGCGCCAGCAGTGAGTCCGACACCGGCTACACCTTC. Encoded protein: CASSESDTGYTF. This chain links TRBV10-2 with TRBJ1-2; D gene uncertain. Trimming removed 0 bases from V and 8 bases from J, with 7 bases in between. The CDR3 loop spans 12 amino acids. Germline V lookup: CDR1 WSHSY, CDR2 SAAADI.

The rearrangement links TRBV20-1 to TRBJ2-3, with 7 bases aligning to TRBD2. V trimming: 3 bases; J trimming: 4 bases; junction bases outside the gene matches: 7. This CDR3 comprises 14 residues. Germline loops: CDR1 DFQATT, CDR2 SNEGSKA (reference sequence). CDR3 region: CSASNRDYPDTQYF. CDR3 bases: TGCAGTGCTAGTAACCGGGACTACCCAGATACGCAGTATTTT.

This clonotype was seen only a few times. The V call is TRBV21-1, the J call TRBJ2-7; TRBD2 is taken as the D call from the table, unchecked against the DNA. TRBV21-1 is an annotated pseudogene. The CDR3 is 15 residues long. The CDR3 nucleotides are TGTGCCAGCAGCAAAGTTCTAGCGGGAGAGAGGGAGCAGTACTTC. It yields the protein CASSKVLAGEREQYF.

The chain carries TRBV20-1 and TRBJ2-1, with 11 bases matching TRBD2. This CDR3 spans 15 amino acids. V gave up 5 bases and J gave up 7 bases; unmatched junction bases: 10. Germline V gene data show CDR1 as DFQATT and CDR2 as SNEGSKA (reference sequence). The CDR3 DNA reads TGCAGTGCTTTACACCCCGGGACTAGCGGAAATGAGCAGTTCTTC. It is translated as CSALHPGTSGNEQFF.

The chain carries TRBV5-1 and TRBJ2-3; D remains ambiguous. The CDR3 spans 16 residues. V was clipped by 0 bases and J by 0 bases, with 11 bases between them. The germline V gene encodes CDR1 SGHRS and CDR2 YFSETQ. The CDR3 loop is CASSLAGRESTDTQYF. As DNA, the CDR3 is TGCGCCAGCAGCTTGGCCGGCAGAGAAAGCACAGATACGCAGTATTTT. The complete variable domain, with remaining parts taken from reference TRBV5-1 and TRBJ2-3, reads KAGVTQTPRYLIKTRGQQVTLSCSPISGHRSVSWYQQTPGQGLQFLFEYFSETQRNKGNFPGRFSGRQFSNSRSEMNVSTLELGDSALYLCASSLAGRESTDTQYFGPGTRLTVL.

This clonotype was observed a few times. V is TRBV29-1 and J is TRBJ1-3; D might be TRBD1 (5 bases). CDR3 length: 14 residues. Deletions cut 6 bases from V and 0 bases from J, with 12 bases between. Looked up from germline, CDR1 is SQVTM and CDR2 is ANQGSEA. CDR3 protein: CSVATVGSGNTIYF. For the CDR3, the DNA is TGCAGCGTGGCGACAGTTGGCTCTGGAAACACCATATATTTT.

This clonotype was detected many times. The rearrangement joins TRBV20-1 to TRBJ1-5, with 12 positions matching TRBD1. This CDR3 comprises 14 residues. J was trimmed by 6 bases and V by 5 bases; bases with no gene match: 5. Germline loops: CDR1 DFQATT, CDR2 SNEGSKA (reference sequence). CDR3 amino acids: CSAGTGGFSQPQHF. DNA for the CDR3: TGCAGTGCTGGGACAGGGGGCTTTAGTCAGCCCCAGCATTTT.

This clonotype was counted only a few times. The CDR3 region has the DNA TGTGCCAGCAGCCCCCGAAACAGCTACGAGCAGTACGTC. Protein sequence: CASSPRNSYEQYV. The genes are TRBV7-9 and TRBJ2-7; D is ambiguous. Germline values: CDR1 SEHNR, CDR2 FQNEAQ (reference sequence). Trimming shortened V by 5 bases and J by 3 bases, and 11 bases separated the two germline ends. The CDR3 spans 13 residues.

This clonotype was picked up many times. The genes are TRBV3-1 and TRBJ1-3; D not resolved. CDR1 and CDR2 from the germline V gene are LGHDT and YNNKEL (reference sequence). V lost 4 bases and J lost 2, with 6 bases in between. The CDR3 runs 13 residues. The CDR3 is CASSPRPGNTIYF. Here the CDR3 DNA reads TGTGCCAGCAGCCCGCGCCCTGGAAACACCATATATTTT.